Sequencing of this T cell receptor (beta chain) was carried out in a study of blood T cell repertoires in COVID-19. The overall study: There were acute and convalescent COVID-19 samples, and they came from the United States, Italy and Spain. Sources were T cells, B-cell-depleted T cells, or PBMCs; the material itself was cDNA or gDNA.

This clone was counted a single time. Study processing details: Reference gene primer amplification gave estimated nucleated cell counts. Repertoires were generated with immunoSEQ multiplex PCR, while TCRdb's copy carries only in-frame clones and drops some. That table supplies the V and J calls and clone size; D and trimming were determined from the DNA. The table shows some 39,000 clones, with 80% to 90% occurring only once. This TCR came from a man aged 35-49 years with active COVID-19. Sequencing was performed on peripheral blood.

CDR3 region: CASSYSGGTEAFF. DNA for the CDR3: TGTGCCAGCAGTTACTCTGGGGGGACTGAAGCTTTCTTT. This sequence joins TRBV6-5 and TRBJ1-1; perhaps TRBD1 as D (5 bases). The CDR3 length is 13 residues. CDR1 and CDR2 from the germline V gene are MNHEY and SVGAGI. V was shortened by 0 bases and J by 5 bases, with 7 bases between the two germline ends.